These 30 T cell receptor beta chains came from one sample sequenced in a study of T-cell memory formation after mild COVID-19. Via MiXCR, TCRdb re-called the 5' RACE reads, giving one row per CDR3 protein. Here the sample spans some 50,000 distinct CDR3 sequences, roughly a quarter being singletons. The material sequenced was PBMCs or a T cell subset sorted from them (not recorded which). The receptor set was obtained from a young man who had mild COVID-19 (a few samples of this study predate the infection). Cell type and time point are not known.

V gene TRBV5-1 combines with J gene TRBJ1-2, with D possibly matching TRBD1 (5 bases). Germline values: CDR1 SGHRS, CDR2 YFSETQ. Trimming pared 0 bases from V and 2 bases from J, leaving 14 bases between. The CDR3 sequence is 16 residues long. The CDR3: CASSLERGLKNYGYTF. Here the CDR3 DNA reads TGCGCCAGCAGCTTGGAACGGGGCCTTAAGAACTATGGCTACACCTTC.

The CDR3 protein is CASSRQGTEQFF. CDR3 bases: TGTGCCAGCAGTCGACAGGGGACTGAGCAGTTCTTC. The chain employs TRBV2 and TRBJ2-1; 8 bases match TRBD1. J lost 9 bases, V lost 5 bases, and 3 bases had no gene match. The CDR3 has 12 residues. Germline CDR1 is SNHLY and CDR2 is FYNNEI.

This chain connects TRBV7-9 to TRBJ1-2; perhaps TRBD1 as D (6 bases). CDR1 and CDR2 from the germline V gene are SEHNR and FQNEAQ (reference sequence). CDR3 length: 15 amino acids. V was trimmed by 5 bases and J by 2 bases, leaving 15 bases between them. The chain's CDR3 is CASSPQRDTNYGYTF. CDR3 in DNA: TGTGCCAGCAGCCCGCAGCGGGACACGAACTATGGCTACACCTTC.

In DNA, the CDR3 is TGCAGTGCTAGAGGACGGTCGAACACTGAAGCTTTCTTT. Translation gives CSARGRSNTEAFF. This chain links TRBV20-1 with TRBJ1-1; no definite D call. Trimming removed 1 base at V and 1 base at J, with 7 bases between. CDR1 and CDR2 (germline): DFQATT, SNEGSKA (reference sequence). The CDR3 has 13 amino acids.

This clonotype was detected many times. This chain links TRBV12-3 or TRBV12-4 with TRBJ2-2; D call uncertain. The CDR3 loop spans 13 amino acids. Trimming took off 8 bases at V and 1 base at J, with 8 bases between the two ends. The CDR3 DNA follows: TGTGCCAGCTATATTCAGAACACCGGGGAGCTGTTTTTT. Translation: CASYIQNTGELFF.

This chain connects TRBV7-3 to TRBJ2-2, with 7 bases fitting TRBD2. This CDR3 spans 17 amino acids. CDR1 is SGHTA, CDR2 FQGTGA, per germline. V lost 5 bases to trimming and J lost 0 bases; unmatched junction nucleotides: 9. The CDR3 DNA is TGTGCCAGCAGCCCACCCAACGCGGGGGCGAACACCGGGGAGCTGTTTTTT. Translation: CASSPPNAGANTGELFF.

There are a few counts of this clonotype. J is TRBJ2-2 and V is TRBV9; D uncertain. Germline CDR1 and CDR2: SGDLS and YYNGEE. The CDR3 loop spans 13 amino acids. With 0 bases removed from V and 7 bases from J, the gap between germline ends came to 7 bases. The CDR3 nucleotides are TGTGCCAGCAGCGTAGCTACGGGCGGGGAGCTGTTTTTT. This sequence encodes CASSVATGGELFF. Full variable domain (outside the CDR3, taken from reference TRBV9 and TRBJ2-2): DSGVTQTPKHLITATGQRVTLRCSPRSGDLSVYWYQQSLDQGLQFLIQYYNGEERAKGNILERFSAQQFPDLHSELNLSSLELGDSALYFCASSVATGGELFFGEGSRLTVL.

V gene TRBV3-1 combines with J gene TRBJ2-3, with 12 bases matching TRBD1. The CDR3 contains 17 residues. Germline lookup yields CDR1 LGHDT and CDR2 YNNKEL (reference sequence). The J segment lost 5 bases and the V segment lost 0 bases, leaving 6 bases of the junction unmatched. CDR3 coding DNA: TGTGCCAGCAGCCAAGAAGGGGACAGGGGGCGATTAGATACGCAGTATTTT. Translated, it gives CASSQEGDRGRLDTQYF.

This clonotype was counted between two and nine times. CDR3 in amino acids: CASSPMGQGNTGELFF. DNA for the CDR3: TGTGCCAGCAGCCCCATGGGACAGGGGAACACCGGGGAGCTGTTTTTT. This rearrangement joins TRBV9 to TRBJ2-2, with TRBD1 identical over 9 bases. Germline values: CDR1 SGDLS, CDR2 YYNGEE. The ends lost 4 bases at V and 1 base at J; junction bases unmatched: 5. The CDR3 is made up of 16 amino acids.

CDR3 bases: TGTGCCAGCACCCCCGCGGGGGGCGTCGGGCAGCCCCAGCATTTT. As protein: CASTPAGGVGQPQHF. The gene calls are TRBV12-3 or TRBV12-4 and TRBJ1-5, with D perhaps TRBD1 (6 bases). This CDR3 region has 15 residues. V lost 7 bases, J lost 7 bases, and 20 bases lay in between.

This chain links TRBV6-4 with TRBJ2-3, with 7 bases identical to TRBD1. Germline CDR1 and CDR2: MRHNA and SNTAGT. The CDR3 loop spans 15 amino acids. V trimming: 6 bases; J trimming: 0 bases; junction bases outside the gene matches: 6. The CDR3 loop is CASRPGQSSTDTQYF. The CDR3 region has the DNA TGTGCCAGCAGGCCGGGACAGAGTAGCACAGATACGCAGTATTTT.

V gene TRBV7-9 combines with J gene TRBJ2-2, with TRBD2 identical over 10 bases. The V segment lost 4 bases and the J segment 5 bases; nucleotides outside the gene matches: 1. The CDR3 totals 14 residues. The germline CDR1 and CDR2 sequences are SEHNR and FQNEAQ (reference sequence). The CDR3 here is CASSWTSGTGELFF. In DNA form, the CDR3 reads TGTGCCAGCAGCTGGACTAGCGGTACCGGGGAGCTGTTTTTT.

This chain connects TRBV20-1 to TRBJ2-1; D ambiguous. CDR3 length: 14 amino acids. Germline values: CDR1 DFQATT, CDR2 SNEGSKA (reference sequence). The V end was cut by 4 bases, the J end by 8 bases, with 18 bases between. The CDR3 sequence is CSAIPRVSVYEQFF. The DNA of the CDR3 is TGCAGTGCTATCCCTAGGGTATCAGTTTATGAGCAGTTCTTC.

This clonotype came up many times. CDR3: CASGLGSGLPMYF. As DNA, the CDR3 is TGTGCTAGTGGTTTGGGATCGGGCCTCCCGATGTATTTT. V usage is TRBV12-5 and J usage is TRBJ2-3; D is unresolved. This CDR3 has 13 residues. The V gene's germline CDR1 is LGHNT and CDR2 FRNRAP. Trimming cost V 1 base and J 14 bases, with 16 bases left between them.

The CDR3 sequence is CSARRGTAGGTQYF. CDR3 nucleotides: TGCAGTGCTCGGCGGGGGACAGCGGGGGGTACGCAGTATTTT. The V call is TRBV20-1, the J call TRBJ2-3; 9 nucleotides line up with TRBD2. CDR3 length: 14 residues. J was trimmed by 8 bases and V by 5 bases; bases with no gene match: 11. Germline loops: CDR1 DFQATT, CDR2 SNEGSKA (reference sequence).

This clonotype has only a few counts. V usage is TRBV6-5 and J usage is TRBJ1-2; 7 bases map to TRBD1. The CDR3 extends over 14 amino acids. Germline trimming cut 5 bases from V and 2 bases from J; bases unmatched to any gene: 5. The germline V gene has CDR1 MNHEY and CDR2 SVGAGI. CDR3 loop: CASSMTGPNYGYTF. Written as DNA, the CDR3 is TGTGCCAGCAGTATGACAGGGCCCAACTATGGCTACACCTTC.

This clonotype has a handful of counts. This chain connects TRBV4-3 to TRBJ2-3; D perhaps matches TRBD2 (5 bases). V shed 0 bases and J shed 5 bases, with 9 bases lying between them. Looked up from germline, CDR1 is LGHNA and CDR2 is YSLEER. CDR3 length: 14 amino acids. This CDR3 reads CASSQDPRGDTQYF. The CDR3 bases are TGCGCCAGCAGCCAAGATCCCCGGGGAGATACGCAGTATTTT.

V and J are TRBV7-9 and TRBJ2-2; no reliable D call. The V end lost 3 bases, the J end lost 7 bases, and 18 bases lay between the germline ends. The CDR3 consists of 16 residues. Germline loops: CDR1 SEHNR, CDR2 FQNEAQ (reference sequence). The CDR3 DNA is TGTGCCAGCAGCTTCACACCGGTTGGAGAGGACGGGGAGCTGTTTTTT. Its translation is CASSFTPVGEDGELFF.

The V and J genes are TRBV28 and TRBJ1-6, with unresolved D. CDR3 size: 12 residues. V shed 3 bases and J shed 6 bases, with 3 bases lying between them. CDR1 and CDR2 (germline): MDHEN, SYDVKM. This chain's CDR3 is CASSFGNSPLHF. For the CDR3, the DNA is TGTGCCAGCAGTTTCGGTAATTCACCCCTCCACTTT.

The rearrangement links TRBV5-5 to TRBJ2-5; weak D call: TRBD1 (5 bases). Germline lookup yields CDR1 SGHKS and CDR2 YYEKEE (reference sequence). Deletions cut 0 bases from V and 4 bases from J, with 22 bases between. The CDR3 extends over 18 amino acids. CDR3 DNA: TGTGCCAGCAGCTTGGGTCCGGTCCAGGGTATCGGTTTAGAGACCCAGTACTTC. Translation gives CASSLGPVQGIGLETQYF.

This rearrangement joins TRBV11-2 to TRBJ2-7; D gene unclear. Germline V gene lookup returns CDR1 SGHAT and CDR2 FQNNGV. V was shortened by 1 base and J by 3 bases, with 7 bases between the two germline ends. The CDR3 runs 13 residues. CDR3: CASSLGMGYEQYV. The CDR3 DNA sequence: TGTGCCAGCAGCTTAGGGATGGGCTACGAGCAGTACGTC.

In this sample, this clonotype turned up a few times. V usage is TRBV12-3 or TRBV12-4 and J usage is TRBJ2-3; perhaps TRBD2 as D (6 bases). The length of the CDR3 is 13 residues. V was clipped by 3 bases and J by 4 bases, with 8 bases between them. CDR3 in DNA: TGTGCCAGCAGTTTTGCGGGGTCAGATACGCAGTATTTT. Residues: CASSFAGSDTQYF.

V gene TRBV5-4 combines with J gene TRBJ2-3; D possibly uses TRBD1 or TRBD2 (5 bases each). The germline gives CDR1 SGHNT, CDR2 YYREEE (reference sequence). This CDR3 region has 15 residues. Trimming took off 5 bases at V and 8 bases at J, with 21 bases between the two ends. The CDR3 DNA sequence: TGTGCCAGCAGACGTTCCGGGACCCTTCCCGGTACGCAGTATTTT. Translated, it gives CASRRSGTLPGTQYF.

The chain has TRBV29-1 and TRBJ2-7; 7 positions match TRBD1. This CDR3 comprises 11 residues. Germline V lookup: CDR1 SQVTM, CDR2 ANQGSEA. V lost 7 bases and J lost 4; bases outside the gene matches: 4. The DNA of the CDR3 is TGCAGCGCTCAGGGGGATTACGAGCAGTACTTC. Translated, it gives CSAQGDYEQYF.

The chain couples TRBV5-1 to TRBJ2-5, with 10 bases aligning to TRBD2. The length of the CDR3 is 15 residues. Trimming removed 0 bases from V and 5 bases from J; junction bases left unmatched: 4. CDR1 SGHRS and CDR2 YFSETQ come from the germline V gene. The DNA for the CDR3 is TGCGCCAGCAGCTTGGGGCTAGCGGGGGAGGAGACCCAGTACTTC. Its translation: CASSLGLAGEETQYF.

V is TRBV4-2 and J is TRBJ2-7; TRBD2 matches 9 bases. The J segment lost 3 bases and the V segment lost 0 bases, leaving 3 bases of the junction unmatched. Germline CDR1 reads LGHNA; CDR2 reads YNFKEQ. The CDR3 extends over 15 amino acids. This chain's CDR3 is CASSQESGGFYEQYF. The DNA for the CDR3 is TGTGCCAGCAGCCAAGAGAGCGGGGGGTTCTACGAGCAGTACTTC.

CDR3 loop: CASRGDFTSKVNEQFF. The CDR3 nucleotides read TGTGCCAGCAGGGGAGACTTTACCTCGAAGGTCAATGAGCAGTTCTTC. The V and J genes are TRBV6-1 and TRBJ2-1; a weak D match, TRBD2 (5 bases). V lost 6 bases to trimming and J lost 6 bases, with 21 bases between them. Germline V gives CDR1 MNHNS, CDR2 SASEGT. The CDR3 contains 16 residues.

The CDR3 protein is CASSQVMGDKNSPLHF. For the CDR3, the DNA is TGTGCCAGCAGCCAAGTCATGGGGGACAAGAATTCACCCCTCCACTTT. The chain employs TRBV4-2 and TRBJ1-6; a possible D gene is TRBD1 (6 bases). The CDR3 spans 16 residues. Trimming pared 1 base from V and 7 bases from J, leaving 14 bases between. CDR1 is LGHNA, CDR2 YNFKEQ, per germline.

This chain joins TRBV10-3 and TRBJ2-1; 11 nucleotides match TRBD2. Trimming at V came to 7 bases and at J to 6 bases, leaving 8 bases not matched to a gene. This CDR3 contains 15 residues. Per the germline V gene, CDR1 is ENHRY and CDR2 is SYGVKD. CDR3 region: CAIKDSGGAGNEQFF. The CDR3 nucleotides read TGTGCCATCAAAGATAGCGGGGGGGCTGGCAATGAGCAGTTCTTC.

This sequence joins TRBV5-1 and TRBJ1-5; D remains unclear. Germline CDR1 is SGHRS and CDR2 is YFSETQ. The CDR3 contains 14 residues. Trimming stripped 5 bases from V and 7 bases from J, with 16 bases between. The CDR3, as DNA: TGCGCCAGCAGGTCGAGAACCGCGGCCCAGCCCCAGCATTTT. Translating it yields CASRSRTAAQPQHF. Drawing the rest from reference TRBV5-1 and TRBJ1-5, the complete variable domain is KAGVTQTPRYLIKTRGQQVTLSCSPISGHRSVSWYQQTPGQGLQFLFEYFSETQRNKGNFPGRFSGRQFSNSRSEMNVSTLELGDSALYLCASRSRTAAQPQHFGDGTRLSIL.